Following are 26 T cell receptor beta chains from one sample sequenced in a study of blood T cell repertoires in COVID-19. TCRdb keeps only in-frame clones here, not all; method: immunoSEQ multiplex PCR. In the table there are 300,000 to 400,000 clones, around 85% of which are singletons. The sample was PBMCs or T cells enriched from blood (not recorded which). These receptors were obtained from a woman aged 25 to 39 who had been exposed to COVID-19.

This rearrangement joins TRBV5-1 to TRBJ2-1; D might be TRBD1 (6 bases). V lost 0 bases and J lost 6, with 10 bases in between. The CDR3 has 14 residues. Germline CDR1 is SGHRS and CDR2 is YFSETQ. The CDR3 DNA reads TGCGCCAGCAGCTTGGGTACAGGGTTCAATGAGCAGTTCTTC. Encoded protein: CASSLGTGFNEQFF. Using reference TRBV5-1 and TRBJ2-1 for the parts outside the CDR3, the full variable domain is KAGVTQTPRYLIKTRGQQVTLSCSPISGHRSVSWYQQTPGQGLQFLFEYFSETQRNKGNFPGRFSGRQFSNSRSEMNVSTLELGDSALYLCASSLGTGFNEQFFGPGTRLTVL.

V gene TRBV5-1 combines with J gene TRBJ1-5; TRBD1 agrees at 8 bases. Looked up from germline, CDR1 is SGHRS and CDR2 is YFSETQ. V gave up 4 bases and J gave up 1 base; unmatched junction bases: 4. The length of the CDR3 is 15 residues. CDR3: CASSPDRGSNQPQHF. The CDR3 DNA follows: TGCGCCAGCAGCCCTGACAGGGGAAGCAATCAGCCCCAGCATTTT.

The CDR3 reads CASSETGAGVRGNSEQFF. As DNA, the CDR3 is TGCGCCAGCAGTGAGACAGGAGCGGGAGTGAGGGGGAATAGTGAGCAGTTCTTC. This chain joins TRBV10-1 and TRBJ2-1, with 8 bases aligning to TRBD2. The V segment lost 2 bases and the J segment 9 bases; nucleotides outside the gene matches: 18. This CDR3 is 18 amino acids long. Germline-derived CDR1 and CDR2 are WNHNN and SYGVQD (reference sequence).

The DNA for the CDR3 is TGTGCCAGCAGCTTTCCAGGGCACCCCAAGTACTTC. Residues: CASSFPGHPKYF. The chain is built from TRBV7-2 and TRBJ2-4; a possible D gene is TRBD1 (5 bases). The CDR3 contains 12 residues. The V gene lost 3 bases and the J gene lost 14 bases, with 14 bases spanning the gap. Germline V gene data show CDR1 as SGHTA and CDR2 as FQGNSA.

This chain uses TRBV6-4 with TRBJ1-2, with D perhaps matching TRBD1 (6 bases). The CDR3 length is 15 residues. Germline V lookup: CDR1 MRHNA, CDR2 SNTAGT. V was trimmed by 2 bases and J by 4 bases, leaving 14 bases between them. The DNA for the CDR3 is TGTGCCAGCAGTGACGAAGGACAGCCGATCTATGGCTACACCTTC. This codes for CASSDEGQPIYGYTF.

The DNA for the CDR3 is TGTGCCAGCAGCTTAGGGGCTAGCGGGACGCAGTACTTC. Translated: CASSLGASGTQYF. The chain links TRBV7-9 to TRBJ2-7, with 9 bases that match TRBD2. V lost 1 base and J lost 9; bases outside the gene matches: 4. This CDR3 comprises 13 residues. Germline assignment: CDR1 SEHNR and CDR2 FQNEAQ (reference sequence).

V and J are TRBV25-1 and TRBJ1-6, with D possibly matching TRBD1 (6 bases). The CDR3 extends over 15 amino acids. Germline loops: CDR1 MGHDK, CDR2 SYGVNS. The V end was cut by 3 bases, the J end by 10 bases, with 16 bases between. The CDR3 DNA is TGTGCCAGCAGTGAGTCTGCCAGGGGAAGGTCACCCCTCCACTTT. Translated, it gives CASSESARGRSPLHF.

The sample holds many counts of this clone. This chain links TRBV27 with TRBJ1-6; 10 bases fit TRBD1. The CDR3 consists of 16 residues. Germline trimming cut 5 bases from V and 9 bases from J; bases unmatched to any gene: 10. CDR1 and CDR2 from the germline V gene are MNHEY and SMNVEV (reference sequence). CDR3 sequence (DNA): TGTGCCAGCAGTCCGTACCGGGACAGGGGAGGTTCACCCCTCCACTTT. Translated: CASSPYRDRGGSPLHF.

The rearrangement joins TRBV2 to TRBJ1-4; no clear D. Deletions cut 4 bases from V and 8 bases from J, with 8 bases between. CDR1 is SNHLY and CDR2 is FYNNEI in the germline V gene. The CDR3 consists of 12 residues. This CDR3 reads CASSVVSEKLFF. In DNA form, the CDR3 reads TGTGCCAGCAGTGTTGTTTCGGAAAAACTGTTTTTT.

The rearrangement joins TRBV7-9 to TRBJ2-5; D gene unclear. There are 12 residues in the CDR3. Germline CDR1 reads SEHNR; CDR2 reads FQNEAQ (reference sequence). With 1 base removed from V and 5 bases from J, the gap between germline ends came to 5 bases. This CDR3 reads CASSLVSETQYF. CDR3 in DNA: TGTGCCAGCAGCTTAGTCTCCGAGACCCAGTACTTC.

This chain's CDR3 is CASSLPQYNEQFF. CDR3 nucleotides: TGTGCCAGCAGTTTACCCCAATACAATGAGCAGTTCTTC. This chain uses TRBV28 with TRBJ2-1; D is unclear. Trimming took 2 bases from V and 4 from J, leaving 6 bases between them. The CDR3 runs to 13 residues. Germline V CDR1 and CDR2: MDHEN, SYDVKM. The full variable domain, rest sourced from reference TRBV28 and TRBJ2-1, is DVKVTQSSRYLVKRTGEKVFLECVQDMDHENMFWYRQDPGLGLRLIYFSYDVKMKEKGDIPEGYSVSREKKERFSLILESASTNQTSMYLCASSLPQYNEQFFGPGTRLTVL.

The chain couples TRBV7-3 to TRBJ2-3; D possibly corresponds to TRBD2 (5 bases). Germline V gene lookup returns CDR1 SGHTA and CDR2 FQGTGA. V was shortened by 7 bases and J by 0 bases, with 14 bases between the two germline ends. This CDR3 spans 15 amino acids. The CDR3 is CASKEGGSSTDTQYF. The CDR3 bases are TGTGCCAGCAAAGAGGGCGGTTCTAGCACAGATACGCAGTATTTT.

The CDR3 region is CASSPPLRPRGTTQYF. The CDR3 nucleotides are TGTGCCAGCAGCCCCCCACTTCGACCCCGGGGAACTACGCAGTATTTT. The chain couples TRBV11-1 to TRBJ2-3, with D maybe TRBD2 (5 bases). The V gene's germline CDR1 is SGHAT and CDR2 FQDESV (reference sequence). This CDR3 spans 16 amino acids. V gave up 5 bases and J gave up 8 bases, with 23 bases separating them.

The rearrangement uses TRBV20-1 and TRBJ2-7; TRBD1 matches at 8 bases. V lost 3 bases and J lost 2; bases outside the gene matches: 6. Germline V CDR1 and CDR2: DFQATT, SNEGSKA (reference sequence). The CDR3 is 14 amino acids. The CDR3 reads CSASGQGKTYEQYF. As DNA, the CDR3 is TGCAGTGCTAGTGGACAGGGTAAGACCTACGAGCAGTACTTC.

On this clone: This sample includes further DNA sequences coding for the same CDR3. V is TRBV12-3 or TRBV12-4 and J is TRBJ2-7; TRBD2 aligns across 8 bases. V was clipped by 3 bases and J by 7 bases; unmatched bases: 2. The CDR3 is made up of 12 amino acids. The DNA of the CDR3 is TGTGCCAGCAGTTTGGGCGGGGGGGAGCAGTACTTC. Residues: CASSLGGGEQYF.

The rearrangement uses TRBV24-1 and TRBJ1-1; D not resolved. Germline CDR1 reads KGHDR; CDR2 reads SFDVKD. The CDR3 consists of 13 residues. V lost 11 bases and J lost 0, with 12 bases in between. This CDR3 is CAREQEMNTEAFF. The DNA of the CDR3 is TGTGCCAGGGAGCAGGAAATGAACACTGAAGCTTTCTTT.

V and J are TRBV7-2 and TRBJ1-2; D not certain. Germline V CDR1 and CDR2: SGHTA, FQGNSA. Trimming removed 4 bases at V and 4 bases at J, with 13 bases between. The CDR3 contains 14 residues. Here the CDR3 reads CASSSGTFGYGYTF. DNA of the CDR3: TGTGCCAGCAGCTCCGGTACGTTCGGCTATGGCTACACCTTC.

The V and J genes are TRBV18 and TRBJ2-7; D perhaps matches TRBD1 (6 bases). The CDR3 contains 14 residues. CDR1 and CDR2 from the germline V gene are KGHSH and LQKENI. V lost 6 bases and J 0 bases, leaving 12 bases between the germline ends. CDR3 region: CASSAQGNSYEQYF. The CDR3 DNA reads TGTGCCAGCTCCGCACAGGGAAACTCCTACGAGCAGTACTTC.

This chain links TRBV27 with TRBJ2-7, with TRBD1 as a possible D gene (6 bases). Germline-derived CDR1 and CDR2 are MNHEY and SMNVEV (reference sequence). Trimming cost V 2 bases and J 3 bases, with 8 bases left between them. This CDR3 has 13 amino acids. The DNA for the CDR3 is TGTGCCAGCAGTTTACAGGACAGCTACGAGCAGTACTTC. Protein: CASSLQDSYEQYF.

V gene TRBV5-6 combines with J gene TRBJ2-5, with D possibly TRBD2 on 5 matching bases. Germline V CDR1 and CDR2: SGHDT, YYEEEE. The CDR3 loop spans 14 amino acids. V lost 0 bases and J lost 5, with 11 bases in between. The DNA for the CDR3 is TGTGCCAGCAGCTTGGGCGGAGGCGGCGAGACCCAGTACTTC. Residues: CASSLGGGGETQYF.

In nucleotides, the CDR3 is TGTGCCAGCTCACACTTAGCGGGAGTGCCGAGTAATGAGCAGTTCTTC. Protein product: CASSHLAGVPSNEQFF. The gene calls are TRBV18 and TRBJ2-1; 9 nucleotides align to TRBD2. Looked up from germline, CDR1 is KGHSH and CDR2 is LQKENI. The CDR3 is 16 amino acids. V lost 4 bases and J lost 7; bases outside the gene matches: 11.

The chain couples TRBV30 to TRBJ1-2; D remains unclear. The V end lost 1 base, the J end lost 0 bases, and 6 bases lay between the germline ends. Looked up from germline, CDR1 is GTSNPN and CDR2 is SVGIG (reference sequence). The CDR3 has 13 residues. CDR3 residues: CAWSDEANYGYTF. The CDR3 coding sequence is TGTGCCTGGAGTGATGAGGCTAACTATGGCTACACCTTC.

The count of this clone is one. This chain connects TRBV4-3 to TRBJ1-6, with no clear D. The CDR3 is 17 amino acids. The V gene's germline CDR1 is LGHNA and CDR2 YSLEER. V was trimmed by 1 base and J by 0 bases, leaving 10 bases between them. CDR3 residues: CASSQALEISYNSPLHF. The CDR3 DNA reads TGCGCCAGCAGCCAAGCACTCGAGATCTCCTATAATTCACCCCTCCACTTT.

The rearrangement links TRBV29-1 to TRBJ2-7; maybe TRBD1 (6 bases). This CDR3 spans 14 amino acids. Germline-derived CDR1 and CDR2 are SQVTM and ANQGSEA. The V end lost 5 bases, the J end lost 6 bases, and 20 bases lay between the germline ends. CDR3 loop: CSVWTVGTTPEQYF. CDR3 nucleotides: TGCAGCGTTTGGACAGTAGGGACAACACCCGAGCAGTACTTC.

V gene TRBV19 combines with J gene TRBJ1-2; TRBD1 agrees at 9 bases. The V segment lost 4 bases and the J segment 7 bases; nucleotides outside the gene matches: 7. CDR3 length: 14 amino acids. Germline CDR1 and CDR2: LNHDA and SQIVND (reference sequence). Written as DNA, the CDR3 is TGTGCCAGTAGTACTATACAGGGGGCGCGTGGCTACACCTTC. This translates into CASSTIQGARGYTF.

This clone was found once. The V and J genes are TRBV9 and TRBJ2-1; 9 bases match TRBD2. CDR1 is SGDLS, CDR2 YYNGEE, per germline. The J segment lost 3 bases and the V segment lost 3 bases, leaving 10 bases of the junction unmatched. The CDR3 has 17 residues. For the CDR3, the DNA is TGTGCCAGCAGCGGGATGATTCTAGCGGGAAACTACAATGAGCAGTTCTTC. Translating it yields CASSGMILAGNYNEQFF.